These T cell receptor beta chains were read from a single sample in a study of identical twins' blood T cells. One entry per CDR3 protein results from TCRdb running MiXCR on the 5' RACE reads. The table lists fewer than 450,000 distinct CDR3 sequences, roughly 31% of them singletons, with around 5.6% in the top ten. The sequenced sample was PBMCs. The receptor set was obtained from a woman between 18 and 49 years old in good health. CDR3s include the opening cysteine and the closing phenylalanine or tryptophan. A D gene is named only where the DNA matches it firmly. Clone size, where shown, is once, few, many, or a class for clones that have expanded.

V	D	size	J	CDR3	DNA
TRBV3-1	.	few	TRBJ2-3	CASSPPEGQSTDTQYF	TGTGCCAGCAGCCCCCCGGAGGGGCAAAGCACAGATACGCAGTATTTT
TRBV5-5	.	.	TRBJ1-5	CASSVDRNQPQHF	TGTGCCAGCAGCGTAGACAGGAATCAGCCCCAGCATTTT
TRBV6-2/TRBV6-3	.	.	TRBJ1-3	CAISGSSGNTIYF	TGTGCCATCTCGGGGAGCTCTGGAAACACCATATATTTT
TRBV4-2	.	few	TRBJ2-2	CASSQVGGGQAHTGELFF	TGTGCCAGCAGCCAAGTCGGCGGGGGACAGGCTCACACCGGGGAGCTGTTTTTT
TRBV28	.	few	TRBJ2-5	CASSLLWETQYF	TGTGCCAGCAGTTTATTGTGGGAGACCCAGTACTTC
TRBV4-1	TRBD1	.	TRBJ1-2	CASSMGQGNGYTF	TGCGCCAGCAGCATGGGACAGGGGAATGGCTACACCTTC
TRBV2	.	.	TRBJ2-5	CASSGTETQYF	TGTGCCAGCAGTGGAACAGAGACCCAGTACTTC
TRBV5-1	TRBD2	.	TRBJ2-2	CASSFDGSGSITGELFF	TGCGCCAGCAGCTTCGACGGTAGCGGGAGTATCACCGGGGAGCTGTTTTTT
TRBV4-1	TRBD2	.	TRBJ2-1	CASSQRRTSGGYEQFF	TGCGCCAGCAGCCAACGTAGGACTAGCGGGGGATATGAGCAGTTCTTC
TRBV29-1	.	.	TRBJ2-6	CSVESSGRSGANVLTF	TGCAGCGTTGAGTCGTCAGGTCGGTCTGGGGCCAACGTCCTGACTTTC
TRBV19	.	.	TRBJ1-1	CASSIGGGRMNTEAFF	TGTGCCAGTAGTATAGGAGGGGGTAGGATGAACACTGAAGCTTTCTTT
TRBV10-3	TRBD2	.	TRBJ2-7	CAIRQLAGVGEQYF	TGTGCCATCAGACAACTAGCGGGAGTGGGCGAGCAGTACTTC
TRBV3-1	.	.	TRBJ2-1	CASSRAQEQFF	TGTGCCAGCAGCCGAGCTCAGGAGCAGTTCTTC
TRBV30	TRBD1	.	TRBJ1-1	CAWSPDRGAFF	TGTGCCTGGAGCCCTGACAGGGGGGCTTTCTTT
TRBV9	.	.	TRBJ2-3	CAISLTIRDNTDTQYF	TGTGCCATCAGCTTAACAATCCGGGACAACACAGATACGCAGTATTTT
TRBV6-2/TRBV6-3	.	few	TRBJ1-5	CASSYHTNRDEPQHF	TGTGCCAGCAGCTATCACACCAACAGGGACGAGCCCCAGCATTTT
TRBV11-2	.	once	TRBJ2-7	CASSFRAGINEQYF	TGTGCCAGCAGCTTCAGGGCAGGGATCAACGAGCAGTACTTC
TRBV7-9	.	.	TRBJ1-1	CAAGVGTEAFF	TGTGCGGCTGGTGTGGGGACTGAAGCTTTCTTT
TRBV7-8	.	.	TRBJ1-1	CASSLQSLNTEAFF	TGTGCCAGCAGCTTACAATCGCTGAACACTGAAGCTTTCTTT
TRBV20-1	.	many	TRBJ2-3	CSASPSRGLTDTQYF	TGCAGTGCTAGTCCTAGTCGGGGCCTCACAGATACGCAGTATTTT
TRBV5-1	.	few	TRBJ1-1	CASSLGGHNEAFF	TGCGCCAGCAGCTTGGGGGGGCATAATGAAGCTTTCTTT
TRBV19	.	.	TRBJ1-1	CASQRNLNTEAFF	TGTGCCAGTCAGAGAAACTTGAACACTGAAGCTTTCTTT
TRBV11-2	.	few	TRBJ1-6	CASSLVGDGSPLHF	TGTGCCAGCAGCTTAGTCGGGGACGGATCACCCCTCCACTTT
TRBV7-9	.	few	TRBJ1-2	CASSPSGVGNYGYTF	TGTGCCAGCAGCCCGAGCGGAGTTGGTAACTATGGCTACACCTTC
TRBV7-9	.	few	TRBJ1-1	CASSQDVNTEAFF	TGTGCCAGCAGCCAGGACGTGAACACTGAAGCTTTCTTT
TRBV29-1	TRBD2	.	TRBJ2-1	CSVESGAAYNEQFF	TGCAGCGTTGAGAGCGGGGCGGCCTACAATGAGCAGTTCTTC
TRBV29-1	TRBD1	.	TRBJ1-2	CSGGQGPYGYTF	TGCAGCGGGGGACAGGGCCCCTATGGCTACACCTTC
TRBV20-1	.	few	TRBJ2-1	CSADFNEQFF	TGCAGTGCTGACTTCAATGAGCAGTTCTTC
TRBV24-1	.	.	TRBJ2-2	CATSDIGAGELFF	TGTGCCACCAGTGACATAGGCGCCGGGGAGCTGTTTTTT
TRBV7-2	.	few	TRBJ1-5	CASSFSTAPQHF	TGTGCCAGCAGCTTCTCTACCGCGCCCCAGCATTTT
TRBV6-6	.	.	TRBJ1-6	CAISHKSSYNSPLHF	TGTGCCATCAGTCACAAGAGCTCCTATAATTCACCCCTCCACTTT
TRBV6-2/TRBV6-3	.	.	TRBJ2-5	CASSKKRQETQYF	TGTGCCAGCAGTAAAAAAAGACAAGAGACCCAGTACTTC
TRBV5-1	.	.	TRBJ1-1	CASSLAHPDAEAFF	TGCGCCAGCAGCTTGGCACACCCCGACGCTGAAGCTTTCTTT